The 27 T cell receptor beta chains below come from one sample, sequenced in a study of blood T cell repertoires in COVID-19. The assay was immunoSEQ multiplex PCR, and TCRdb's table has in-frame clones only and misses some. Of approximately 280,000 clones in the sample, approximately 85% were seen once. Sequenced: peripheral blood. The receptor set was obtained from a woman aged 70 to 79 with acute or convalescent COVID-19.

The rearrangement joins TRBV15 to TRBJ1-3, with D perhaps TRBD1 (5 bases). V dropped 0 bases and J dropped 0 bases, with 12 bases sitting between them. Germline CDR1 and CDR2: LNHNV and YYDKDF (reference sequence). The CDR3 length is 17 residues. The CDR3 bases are TGTGCCACCAGCAGAGATGGCCAGGGTCCCTCTGGAAACACCATATATTTT. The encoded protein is CATSRDGQGPSGNTIYF.

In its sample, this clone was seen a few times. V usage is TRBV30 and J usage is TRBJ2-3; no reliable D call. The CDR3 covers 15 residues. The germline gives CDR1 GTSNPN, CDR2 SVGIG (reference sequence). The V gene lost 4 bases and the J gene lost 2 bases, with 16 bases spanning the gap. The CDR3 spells CAWIPRQKITDTQYF. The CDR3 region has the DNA TGTGCCTGGATCCCCAGGCAGAAAATCACAGATACGCAGTATTTT.

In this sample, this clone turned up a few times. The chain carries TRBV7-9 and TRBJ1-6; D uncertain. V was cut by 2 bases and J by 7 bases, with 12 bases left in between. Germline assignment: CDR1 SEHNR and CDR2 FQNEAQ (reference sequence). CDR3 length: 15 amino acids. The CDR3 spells CASSLSSAGNSPLHF. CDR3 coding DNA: TGTGCCAGCAGCTTAAGCTCGGCAGGCAATTCACCCCTCCACTTT.

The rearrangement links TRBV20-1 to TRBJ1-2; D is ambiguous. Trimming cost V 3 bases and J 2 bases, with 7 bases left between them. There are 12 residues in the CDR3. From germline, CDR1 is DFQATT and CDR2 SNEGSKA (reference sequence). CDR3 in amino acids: CSASWQNYGYTF. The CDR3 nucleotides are TGCAGTGCTAGTTGGCAGAACTATGGCTACACCTTC.

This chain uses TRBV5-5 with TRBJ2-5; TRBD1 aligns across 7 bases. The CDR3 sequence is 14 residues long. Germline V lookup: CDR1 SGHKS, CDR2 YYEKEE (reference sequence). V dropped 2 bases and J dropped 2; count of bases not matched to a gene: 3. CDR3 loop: CASSFTGQQETQYF. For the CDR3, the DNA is TGTGCCAGCAGCTTTACGGGACAGCAAGAGACCCAGTACTTC.

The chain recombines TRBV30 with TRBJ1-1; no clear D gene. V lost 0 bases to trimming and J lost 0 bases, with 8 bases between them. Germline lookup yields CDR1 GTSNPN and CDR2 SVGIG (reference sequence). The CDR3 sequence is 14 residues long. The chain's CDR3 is CAWSVLQMNTEAFF. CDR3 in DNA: TGTGCCTGGAGTGTCTTACAGATGAACACTGAAGCTTTCTTT.

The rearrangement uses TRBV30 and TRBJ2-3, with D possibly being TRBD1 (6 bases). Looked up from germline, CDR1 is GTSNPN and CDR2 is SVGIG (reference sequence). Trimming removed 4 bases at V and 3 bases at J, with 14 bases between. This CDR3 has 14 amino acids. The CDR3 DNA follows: TGTGCCTGGAATATTGGCAGGGGAACAGATACGCAGTATTTT. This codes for CAWNIGRGTDTQYF.

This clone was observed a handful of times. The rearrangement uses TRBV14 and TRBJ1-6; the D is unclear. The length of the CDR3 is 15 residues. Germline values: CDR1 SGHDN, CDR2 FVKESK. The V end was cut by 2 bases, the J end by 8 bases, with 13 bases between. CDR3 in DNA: TGTGCCAGCAGCCAACTCGCGGGATCGTATTCACCCCTCCACTTT. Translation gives CASSQLAGSYSPLHF.

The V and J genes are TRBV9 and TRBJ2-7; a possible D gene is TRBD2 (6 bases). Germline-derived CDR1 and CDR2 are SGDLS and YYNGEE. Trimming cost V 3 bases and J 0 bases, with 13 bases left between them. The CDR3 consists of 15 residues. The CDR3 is CASSASAGSSYEQYF. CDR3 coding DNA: TGTGCCAGCAGCGCCTCCGCCGGGAGCTCCTACGAGCAGTACTTC.

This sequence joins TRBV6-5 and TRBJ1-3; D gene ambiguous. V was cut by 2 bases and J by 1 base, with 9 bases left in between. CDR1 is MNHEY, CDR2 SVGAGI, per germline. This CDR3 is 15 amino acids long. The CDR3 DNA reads TGTGCCAGCAGTTACAACGGGGTATCTGGAAACACCATATATTTT. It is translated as CASSYNGVSGNTIYF.

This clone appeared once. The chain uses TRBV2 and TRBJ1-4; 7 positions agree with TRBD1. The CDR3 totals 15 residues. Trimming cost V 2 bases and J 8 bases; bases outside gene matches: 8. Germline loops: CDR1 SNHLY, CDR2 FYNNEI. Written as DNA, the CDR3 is TGTGCCAGCAGTGAAACAGGGGTCGTAGGCGAAAAACTGTTTTTT. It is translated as CASSETGVVGEKLFF.

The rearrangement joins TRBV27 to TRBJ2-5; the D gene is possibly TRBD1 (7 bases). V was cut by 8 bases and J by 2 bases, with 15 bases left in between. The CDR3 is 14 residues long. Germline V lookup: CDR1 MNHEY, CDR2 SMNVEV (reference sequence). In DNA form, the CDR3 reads TGTGCCAGCCGCCCAGGGGGGACACAAGAGACCCAGTACTTC. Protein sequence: CASRPGGTQETQYF.

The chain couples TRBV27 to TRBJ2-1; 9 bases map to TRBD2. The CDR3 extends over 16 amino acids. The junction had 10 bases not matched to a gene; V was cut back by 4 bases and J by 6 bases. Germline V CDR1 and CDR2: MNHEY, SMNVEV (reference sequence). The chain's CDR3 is CASSYGTAGGPNEQFF. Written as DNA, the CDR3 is TGTGCCAGCAGTTATGGTACAGCGGGGGGCCCCAATGAGCAGTTCTTC.

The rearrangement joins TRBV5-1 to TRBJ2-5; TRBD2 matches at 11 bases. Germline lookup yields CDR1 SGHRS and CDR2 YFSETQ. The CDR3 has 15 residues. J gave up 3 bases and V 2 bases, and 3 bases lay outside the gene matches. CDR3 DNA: TGCGCCAGCAGCTTCATGGGACTAGCGGAAGAGACCCAGTACTTC. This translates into CASSFMGLAEETQYF.

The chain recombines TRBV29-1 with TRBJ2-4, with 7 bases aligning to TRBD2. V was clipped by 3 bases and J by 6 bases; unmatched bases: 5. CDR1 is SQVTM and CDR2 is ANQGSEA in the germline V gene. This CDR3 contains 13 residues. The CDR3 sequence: CSVEAGVTNIQYF. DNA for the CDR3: TGCAGCGTTGAGGCGGGGGTCACAAACATTCAGTACTTC.

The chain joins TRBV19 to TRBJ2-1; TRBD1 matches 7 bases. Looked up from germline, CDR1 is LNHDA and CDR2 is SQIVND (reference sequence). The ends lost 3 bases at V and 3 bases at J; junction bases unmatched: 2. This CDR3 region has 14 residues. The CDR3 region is CASSIGDSYNEQFF. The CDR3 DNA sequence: TGTGCCAGTAGTATCGGGGACAGCTACAATGAGCAGTTCTTC.

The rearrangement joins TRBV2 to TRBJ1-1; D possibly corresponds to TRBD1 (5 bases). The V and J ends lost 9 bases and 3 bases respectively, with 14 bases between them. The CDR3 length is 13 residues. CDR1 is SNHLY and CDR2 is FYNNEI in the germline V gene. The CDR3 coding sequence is TGTGCCAGTTATTCGGGGGGGTACACTGAAGCTTTCTTT. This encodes CASYSGGYTEAFF.

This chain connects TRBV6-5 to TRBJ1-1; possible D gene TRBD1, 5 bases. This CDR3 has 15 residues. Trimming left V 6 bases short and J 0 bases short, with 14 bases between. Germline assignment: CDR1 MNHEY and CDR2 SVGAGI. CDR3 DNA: TGTGCCAGCAGACCCCCGGGACTCTTGAACACTGAAGCTTTCTTT. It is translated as CASRPPGLLNTEAFF.

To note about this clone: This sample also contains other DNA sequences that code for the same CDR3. CDR3 loop: CASSIGDRGTEAFF. The CDR3, as DNA: TGTGCCAGTAGTATAGGCGACCGAGGCACTGAAGCTTTCTTT. The chain uses TRBV19 and TRBJ1-1, with D uncertain. The ends were cut back, 1 base at V and 4 bases at J, with 10 bases in the middle. Per the germline V gene, CDR1 is LNHDA and CDR2 is SQIVND (reference sequence). The CDR3 sequence is 14 residues long. The complete variable domain, with remaining parts taken from reference TRBV19 and TRBJ1-1, reads DGGITQSPKYLFRKEGQNVTLSCEQNLNHDAMYWYRQDPGQGLRLIYYSQIVNDFQKGDIAEGYSVSREKKESFPLTVTSAQKNPTAFYLCASSIGDRGTEAFFGQGTRLTVV.

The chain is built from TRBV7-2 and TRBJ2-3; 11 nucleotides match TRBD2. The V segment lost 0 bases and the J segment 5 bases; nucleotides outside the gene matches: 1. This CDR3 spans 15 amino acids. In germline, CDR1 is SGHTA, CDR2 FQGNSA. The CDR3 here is CASSLALAGVDTQYF. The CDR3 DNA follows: TGTGCCAGCAGCTTAGCACTAGCGGGGGTAGATACGCAGTATTTT.

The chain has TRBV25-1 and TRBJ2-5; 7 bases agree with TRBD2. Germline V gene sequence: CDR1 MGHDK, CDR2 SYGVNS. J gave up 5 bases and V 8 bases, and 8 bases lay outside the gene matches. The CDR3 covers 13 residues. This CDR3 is CASHGRGRETQYF. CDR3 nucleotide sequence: TGTGCCAGCCATGGGAGGGGCCGGGAGACCCAGTACTTC.

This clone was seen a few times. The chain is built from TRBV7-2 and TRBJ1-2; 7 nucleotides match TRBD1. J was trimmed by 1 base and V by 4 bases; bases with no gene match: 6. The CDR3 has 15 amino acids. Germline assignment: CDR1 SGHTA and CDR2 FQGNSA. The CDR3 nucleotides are TGTGCCAGCAGCTCACGGACAGGAGTTAACTATGGCTACACCTTC. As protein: CASSSRTGVNYGYTF.

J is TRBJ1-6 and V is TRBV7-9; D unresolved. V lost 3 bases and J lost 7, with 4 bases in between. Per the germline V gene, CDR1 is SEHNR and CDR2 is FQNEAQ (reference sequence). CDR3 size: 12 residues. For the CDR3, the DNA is TGTGCCAGCAGCTTCCCGAATTCACCCCTCCACTTT. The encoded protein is CASSFPNSPLHF.

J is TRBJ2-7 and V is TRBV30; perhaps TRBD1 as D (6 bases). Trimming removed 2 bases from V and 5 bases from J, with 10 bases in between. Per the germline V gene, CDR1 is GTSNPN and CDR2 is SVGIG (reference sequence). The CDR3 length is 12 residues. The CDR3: CAWSPGGHEQYF. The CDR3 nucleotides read TGTGCCTGGAGTCCTGGGGGCCACGAGCAGTACTTC.

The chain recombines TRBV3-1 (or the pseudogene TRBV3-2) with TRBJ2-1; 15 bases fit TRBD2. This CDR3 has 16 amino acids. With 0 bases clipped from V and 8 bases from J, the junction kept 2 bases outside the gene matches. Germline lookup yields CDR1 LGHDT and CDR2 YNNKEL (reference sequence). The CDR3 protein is CASSQDRTSGGDEQFF. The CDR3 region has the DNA TGTGCCAGCAGCCAAGACCGGACTAGCGGGGGGGATGAGCAGTTCTTC.

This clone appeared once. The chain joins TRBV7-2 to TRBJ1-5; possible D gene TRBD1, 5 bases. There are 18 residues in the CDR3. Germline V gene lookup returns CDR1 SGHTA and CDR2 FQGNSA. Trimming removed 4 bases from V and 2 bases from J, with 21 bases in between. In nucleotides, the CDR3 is TGTGCCAGCAGCTCCACGGACGGGCTCCTCAGGGGCAATCAGCCCCAGCATTTT. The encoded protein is CASSSTDGLLRGNQPQHF. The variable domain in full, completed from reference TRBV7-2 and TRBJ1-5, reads GAGVSQSPSNKVTEKGKDVELRCDPISGHTALYWYRQSLGQGLEFLIYFQGNSAPDKSGLPSDRFSAERTGGSVSTLTIQRTQQEDSAVYLCASSSTDGLLRGNQPQHFGDGTRLSIL.

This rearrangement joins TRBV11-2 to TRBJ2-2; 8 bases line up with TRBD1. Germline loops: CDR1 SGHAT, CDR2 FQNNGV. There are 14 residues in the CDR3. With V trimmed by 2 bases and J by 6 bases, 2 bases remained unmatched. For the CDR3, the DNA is TGTGCCAGCAGCTTACAGGGGGCGTCCGGGGAGCTGTTTTTT. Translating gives CASSLQGASGELFF.